The 22 T cell receptor beta chains presented below share a single source sample, sequenced in a study of glioma-infiltrating T cells. The iRepertoire nested amplicon-rescue multiplex PCR amplified TCR alpha and beta CDR3s from RNA. TCRdb used MiXCR to reprocess the multiplex PCR reads, holding one entry per CDR3 protein. The sample lists 100,000 to 150,000 distinct CDR3 sequences; roughly 24% were seen once. Sequencing was performed on glioma tissue, nonneoplastic brain tissue, or PBMCs (not recorded which). The receptors originated from a human donor with low-grade glioma or glioblastoma, undergoing nonglioma brain surgery, or in good health (not recorded which).

This clonotype was recorded a few times. The chain links TRBV12-3 or TRBV12-4 to TRBJ2-3, with D unclear. V was shortened by 8 bases and J by 4 bases, with 13 bases between the two germline ends. The CDR3 is made up of 13 amino acids. This chain's CDR3 is CASRTSSADTQYF. As DNA, the CDR3 is TGTGCCAGCCGTACCTCTTCCGCAGATACGCAGTATTTT.

This clonotype was seen repeatedly, ten times or more. This chain links TRBV19 with TRBJ1-5; no clear D. The CDR3 is 15 amino acids. The germline gives CDR1 LNHDA, CDR2 SQIVND (reference sequence). V was cut by 1 base and J by 4 bases, with 11 bases left in between. CDR3 sequence reads: CASSIGFSANQPQHF. Written as DNA, the CDR3 is TGTGCCAGTAGTATAGGGTTTAGTGCAAATCAGCCCCAGCATTTT.

This clonotype was recorded at least ten times. The V call is TRBV28, the J call TRBJ2-3, with 9 bases lining up with TRBD2. Trimming removed 5 bases from V and 1 base from J; junction bases left unmatched: 1. The CDR3 has 14 residues. Germline-derived CDR1 and CDR2 are MDHEN and SYDVKM. DNA of the CDR3: TGTGCCAGCAGTCCTAGCGGGGGCACAGATACGCAGTATTTT. Translated: CASSPSGGTDTQYF.

This clonotype was detected many times. The chain links TRBV6-6 to TRBJ2-1; D unclear. The CDR3 runs 14 residues. The germline CDR1 and CDR2 sequences are MNHNY and SVGAGI (reference sequence). V lost 0 bases and J lost 3, with 6 bases in between. CDR3 nucleotide sequence: TGTGCCAGCAGTTACTCCGCCAACTACAATGAGCAGTTCTTC. It codes for CASSYSANYNEQFF.

This clonotype turned up a few times. A junction boundary mismatches the germline segment, possibly from a read error. The V and J genes are TRBV7-2 and TRBJ2-1, with 10 positions matching TRBD1. This CDR3 contains 14 residues. Germline lookup yields CDR1 SGHTA and CDR2 FQGNSA. The CDR3 DNA reads as TGTGCCAGCAGCTGGGGACAGGGGAGGGGTGAGCAGTCCTTC. It translates to CASSWGQGRGEQSF.

A few counts support this clonotype. The chain has TRBV12-3 or TRBV12-4 and TRBJ1-3; D not resolved. The CDR3 is 14 residues long. Trimming stripped 8 bases from V and 0 bases from J, with 11 bases between. The CDR3 protein is CASRYSGSGNTIYF. DNA of the CDR3: TGTGCCAGCCGTTATTCAGGCTCTGGAAACACCATATATTTT.

This clonotype was found many times. This clone may be a read error of a much larger clone one base away. The V gene is TRBV27, the J gene TRBJ1-5; no firm D call. CDR1 is MNHEY, CDR2 SMNVEV, per germline (reference sequence). V shed 6 bases and J shed 3 bases, with 15 bases lying between them. The CDR3 contains 15 residues. CDR3 loop: CASSAQVGFNQPQHF. The CDR3 DNA reads TGTGCCAGCAGCGCCCAAGTCGGATTCAATCAGCCCCAGCATTTT.

The V call is TRBV25-1, the J call TRBJ2-2; D gene uncertain. CDR1 is MGHDK, CDR2 SYGVNS, per germline. The V end was cut by 6 bases, the J end by 5 bases, with 7 bases between. CDR3 length equals 12 residues. The CDR3 sequence: CASRFQTGELFF. In DNA, the CDR3 is TGTGCCAGCAGGTTTCAGACCGGGGAGCTGTTTTTT.

The sample holds a few counts of this clonotype. A read error may explain this, as a much larger clone is one base away. V gene TRBV2 combines with J gene TRBJ2-3; no reliable D call. The germline V gene encodes CDR1 SNHLY and CDR2 FYNNEI. This CDR3 spans 12 amino acids. Trimming took 7 bases from V and 0 from J, leaving 5 bases between them. CDR3 sequence: CASTSSTDTQYF. As DNA, the CDR3 is TGTGCCAGCACAAGTAGCACAGATACGCAGTATTTT.

On this clonotype itself: Its ends do not fully match the called genes, so a read error is possible. The rearrangement joins TRBV4-1 to TRBJ2-2, with D perhaps assigned TRBD1 or TRBD2 (5 bases each). This CDR3 contains 16 residues. Germline assignment: CDR1 MGHRA and CDR2 YSYEKL. The CDR3 here is CASSQVAGLNTGEPFF. The CDR3 coding sequence is TGCGCCAGCAGCCAAGTGGCAGGGCTGAACACCGGGGAGCCGTTTTTT.

This clonotype was counted a few times. The rearrangement joins TRBV12-3 or TRBV12-4 to TRBJ2-4, with D perhaps matching TRBD2 (5 bases). Trimming took 8 bases from V and 9 from J, leaving 14 bases between them. The CDR3 has 12 amino acids. The DNA for the CDR3 is TGTGCCAGCTCGACTCTTCGGGGCATTCAGTACTTC. As protein: CASSTLRGIQYF.

This clonotype was seen repeatedly, ten times or more. CDR3 amino acids: CASSAGGTGSPETQYF. For the CDR3, the DNA is TGTGCCAGCAGCGCCGGTGGGACAGGGAGCCCCGAGACCCAGTACTTC. This sequence joins TRBV7-2 and TRBJ2-5; 9 bases agree with TRBD1. CDR3 length equals 16 residues. The trim removed 5 bases at V and 5 bases at J, leaving 12 bases unmatched. CDR1 is SGHTA and CDR2 is FQGNSA in the germline V gene.

V gene TRBV30 combines with J gene TRBJ1-2, with unresolved D. The length of the CDR3 is 11 residues. Trimming shortened V by 3 bases and J by 3 bases, and 5 bases separated the two germline ends. Germline loops: CDR1 GTSNPN, CDR2 SVGIG (reference sequence). Here the CDR3 reads CAWSGDYGYTF. CDR3 sequence (DNA): TGTGCCTGGAGCGGTGACTATGGCTACACCTTC.

The rearrangement links TRBV5-1 to TRBJ2-5, with 10 bases lining up with TRBD2. CDR1 is SGHRS and CDR2 is YFSETQ in the germline V gene. This CDR3 contains 22 residues. V trimming: 0 bases; J trimming: 9 bases; junction bases outside the gene matches: 29. CDR3 DNA: TGCGCCAGCAGCTTGGGACAGGCTTCACCGGGACTAGCGAACCAAGCCAGAGTAGCCCAGTACTTC. It encodes CASSLGQASPGLANQARVAQYF.

There are many counts of this clonotype. This sequence joins TRBV20-1 and TRBJ2-3, with D possibly being TRBD2 (6 bases). Germline CDR1 DFQATT, CDR2 SNEGSKA (reference sequence). This CDR3 has 14 residues. The ends were cut back, 3 bases at V and 5 bases at J, with 15 bases in the middle. In nucleotides, the CDR3 is TGCAGTGCTAGTACGGTAGGGGAGGTAGATACGCAGTATTTT. Encoded protein: CSASTVGEVDTQYF.

This clonotype was recorded many times. V and J are TRBV6-2 or TRBV6-3 and TRBJ2-1, with 8 positions matching TRBD2. Per the germline V gene, CDR1 is MNHEY and CDR2 is SVGEGT. CDR3 size: 14 residues. The J segment lost 6 bases and the V segment lost 2 bases, leaving 3 bases of the junction unmatched. CDR3 in amino acids: CASSYRGGFNEQFF. For the CDR3, the DNA is TGTGCCAGCAGTTACCGCGGGGGGTTCAATGAGCAGTTCTTC.

In this sample, this clonotype turned up many times. The chain couples TRBV27 to TRBJ2-1, with no clear D. This CDR3 has 15 residues. Germline loops: CDR1 MNHEY, CDR2 SMNVEV (reference sequence). Trimming left V 5 bases short and J 8 bases short, with 19 bases between. Written as DNA, the CDR3 is TGTGCCAGCAGTCACCCCCCCCGAAAGGTAGATGAGCAGTTCTTC. It translates to CASSHPPRKVDEQFF.

This clonotype was detected ten times or more. The genes are TRBV18 and TRBJ2-3; a possible D gene is TRBD1 (5 bases). Trimming took off 3 bases at V and 0 bases at J, with 10 bases between the two ends. Germline V gene data show CDR1 as KGHSH and CDR2 as LQKENI. The CDR3 loop spans 15 amino acids. CDR3 DNA sequence: TGTGCCAGCTCACCCCCCAGGGAAAGCACAGATACGCAGTATTTT. It yields the protein CASSPPRESTDTQYF. The complete variable domain, with remaining parts taken from reference TRBV18 and TRBJ2-3, reads NAGVMQNPRHLVRRRGQEARLRCSPMKGHSHVYWYRQLPEEGLKFMVYLQKENIIDESGMPKERFSAEFPKEGPSILRIQQVVRGDSAAYFCASSPPRESTDTQYFGPGTRLTVL.

This clonotype was observed at least ten times. The chain employs TRBV7-2 and TRBJ1-2, with 9 bases fitting TRBD1. Germline CDR1 reads SGHTA; CDR2 reads FQGNSA. CDR3 size: 15 residues. Trimming cost V 4 bases and J 4 bases; bases outside gene matches: 7. CDR3 nucleotides: TGTGCCAGCAGCTCCCAGCTGACAGGGGGCTATGGCTACACCTTC. This codes for CASSSQLTGGYGYTF.

This clonotype was detected a few times. The genes are TRBV7-2 and TRBJ2-5, with D possibly being TRBD2 (6 bases). Germline V gene sequence: CDR1 SGHTA, CDR2 FQGNSA. The CDR3 consists of 16 residues. V lost 1 base and J lost 5, with 17 bases in between. Here the CDR3 DNA reads TGTGCCAGCAGCTTAGGGGCTAGCGCAAAAGGGGAGACCCAGTACTTC. It translates to CASSLGASAKGETQYF. Based on the CDR3 plus reference TRBV7-2 and TRBJ2-5, the full variable domain is GAGVSQSPSNKVTEKGKDVELRCDPISGHTALYWYRQSLGQGLEFLIYFQGNSAPDKSGLPSDRFSAERTGGSVSTLTIQRTQQEDSAVYLCASSLGASAKGETQYFGPGTRLLVL.

This clonotype has at least ten counts. This sequence joins TRBV28 and TRBJ2-5; 11 bases agree with TRBD2. V dropped 7 bases and J dropped 5; count of bases not matched to a gene: 6. Germline CDR1 reads MDHEN; CDR2 reads SYDVKM. The CDR3 covers 14 residues. The CDR3, as DNA: TGTGCCAGCAAAACTAGCGGGAGCTGGGAGACCCAGTACTTC. It specifies CASKTSGSWETQYF.

The V and J genes are TRBV4-1 and TRBJ2-7, with TRBD2 matching over 8 bases. CDR1 and CDR2 (germline): MGHRA, YSYEKL. The ends lost 0 bases at V and 12 bases at J; junction bases unmatched: 7. There are 13 residues in the CDR3. CDR3 sequence reads: CASSQESGRVLYF. The CDR3 nucleotides read TGCGCCAGCAGCCAAGAGAGCGGGAGAGTATTGTACTTC.